This TCR beta chain came from a study of cytomegalovirus exposure and HLA in healthy donors. V trimming: 4 bases; J trimming: 2 bases; junction bases outside the gene matches: 7. The CDR3 totals 15 residues. Germline values: CDR1 SGHAT, CDR2 FQNNGV. The table came from immunoSEQ multiplex PCR; TCRdb's copy has only in-frame clones and leaves some out. Among fewer than 60,000 clones listed, just over 90% were seen once. The rearrangement joins TRBV11-2 to TRBJ1-2, with 7 nucleotides matching TRBD1. The receptor comes from a woman younger than 30 in good health and CMV-seropositive. Input material: PBMCs. Here the CDR3 DNA reads TGTGCCAGCAGCTCGCAAAGGGGGCTCAACTATGGCTACACCTTC. Protein product: CASSSQRGLNYGYTF. Full variable domain (outside the CDR3, taken from reference TRBV11-2 and TRBJ1-2): EAGVAQSPRYKIIEKRQSVAFWCNPISGHATLYWYQQILGQGPKLLIQFQNNGVVDDSQLPKDRFSAERLKGVDSTLKIQPAKLEDSAVYLCASSSQRGLNYGYTFGSGTRLTVV.